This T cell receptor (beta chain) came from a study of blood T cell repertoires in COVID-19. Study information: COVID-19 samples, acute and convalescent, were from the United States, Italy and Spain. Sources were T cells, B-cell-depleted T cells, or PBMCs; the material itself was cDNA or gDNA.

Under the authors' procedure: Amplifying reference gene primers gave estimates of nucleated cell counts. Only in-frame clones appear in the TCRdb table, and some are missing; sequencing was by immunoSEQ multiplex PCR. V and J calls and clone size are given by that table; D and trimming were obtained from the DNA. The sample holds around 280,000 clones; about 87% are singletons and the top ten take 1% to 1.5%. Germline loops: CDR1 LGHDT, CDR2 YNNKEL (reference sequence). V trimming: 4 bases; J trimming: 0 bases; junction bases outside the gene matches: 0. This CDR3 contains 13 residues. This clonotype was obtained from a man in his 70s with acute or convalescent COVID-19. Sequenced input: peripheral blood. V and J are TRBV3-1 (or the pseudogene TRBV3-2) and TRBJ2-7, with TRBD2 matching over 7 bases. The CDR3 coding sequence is TGTGCCAGCAGCCGACTAGCCTCCTACGAGCAGTACTTC. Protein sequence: CASSRLASYEQYF.